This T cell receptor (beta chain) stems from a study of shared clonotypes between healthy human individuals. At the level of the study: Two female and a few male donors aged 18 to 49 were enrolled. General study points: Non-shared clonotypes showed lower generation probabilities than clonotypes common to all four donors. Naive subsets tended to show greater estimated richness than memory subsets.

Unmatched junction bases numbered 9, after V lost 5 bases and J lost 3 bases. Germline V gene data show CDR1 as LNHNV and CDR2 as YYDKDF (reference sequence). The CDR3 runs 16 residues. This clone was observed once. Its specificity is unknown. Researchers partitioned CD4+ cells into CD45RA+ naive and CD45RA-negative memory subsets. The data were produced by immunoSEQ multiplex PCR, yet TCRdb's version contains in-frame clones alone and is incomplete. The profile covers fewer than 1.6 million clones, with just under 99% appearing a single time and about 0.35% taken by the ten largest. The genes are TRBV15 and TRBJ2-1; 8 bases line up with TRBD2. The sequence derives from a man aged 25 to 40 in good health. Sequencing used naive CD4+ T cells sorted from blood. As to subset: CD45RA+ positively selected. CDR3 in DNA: TGTGCCACCAGCGACTATAGCGGGACTCACTACAATGAGCAGTTCTTC. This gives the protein CATSDYSGTHYNEQFF.